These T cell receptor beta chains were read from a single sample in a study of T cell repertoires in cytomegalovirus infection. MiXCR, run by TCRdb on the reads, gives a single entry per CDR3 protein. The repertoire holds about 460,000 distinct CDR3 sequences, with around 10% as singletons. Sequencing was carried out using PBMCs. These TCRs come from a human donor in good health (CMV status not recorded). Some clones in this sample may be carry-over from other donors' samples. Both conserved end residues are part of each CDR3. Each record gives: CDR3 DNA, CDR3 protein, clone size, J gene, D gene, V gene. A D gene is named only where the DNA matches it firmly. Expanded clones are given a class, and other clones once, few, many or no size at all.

CDR3 DNA: TGCGCCAGCAGCTTGACAGGGTATCTCAATGAGCAGTTCTTC; CDR3 protein: CASSLTGYLNEQFF; clone size: many; J gene: TRBJ2-1; D gene: -; V gene: TRBV5-1
CDR3 DNA: TGCAGCGTTGAGGGGACAGGGCAGGGAGGCTACACCTTC; CDR3 protein: CSVEGTGQGGYTF; clone size: many; J gene: TRBJ1-2; D gene: TRBD1; V gene: TRBV29-1
CDR3 DNA: TGTGCCAGCAGCATGGACCCGTGGAACACCATATATTTT; CDR3 protein: CASSMDPWNTIYF; clone size: many; J gene: TRBJ1-3; D gene: -; V gene: TRBV7-3
CDR3 DNA: TGTGCCAGCAGCGTAGGCCCGGGACTAGCCCATGAGCAGTTCTTC; CDR3 protein: CASSVGPGLAHEQFF; clone size: few; J gene: TRBJ2-1; D gene: TRBD2; V gene: TRBV9
CDR3 DNA: TGCAGCGTTGAAACAACCGGTAGCTCCTACGAGCAGTACTTC; CDR3 protein: CSVETTGSSYEQYF; clone size: -; J gene: TRBJ2-7; D gene: -; V gene: TRBV29-1
CDR3 DNA: TGCAGTGCTAGACCCATTAGGGGGGGGGTGAACACTGAAGCTTTCTTT; CDR3 protein: CSARPIRGGVNTEAFF; clone size: few; J gene: TRBJ1-1; D gene: -; V gene: TRBV20-1
CDR3 DNA: TGCAGTGCTAGACTCCCTCTTTACGAGCAGTACTTC; CDR3 protein: CSARLPLYEQYF; clone size: -; J gene: TRBJ2-7; D gene: -; V gene: TRBV20-1
CDR3 DNA: TGTGCCAGCAGCGCCTCCAGGGAGGGAAATGAAAAACTGTTTTTT; CDR3 protein: CASSASREGNEKLFF; clone size: -; J gene: TRBJ1-4; D gene: -; V gene: TRBV7-9
CDR3 DNA: TGTGCCAGCAGCAAAAGGGGTAACTACGAGCAGTACTTC; CDR3 protein: CASSKRGNYEQYF; clone size: -; J gene: TRBJ2-7; D gene: -; V gene: TRBV11-1
CDR3 DNA: TGCAGTGCTGAGGACAGAAACTTCTCCTACGAGCAGTACTTC; CDR3 protein: CSAEDRNFSYEQYF; clone size: few; J gene: TRBJ2-7; D gene: -; V gene: TRBV20-1
CDR3 DNA: TGTGCCAGCAGTTCGGGACGAAGCGGTTCACCCCTCCACTTT; CDR3 protein: CASSSGRSGSPLHF; clone size: many; J gene: TRBJ1-6; D gene: -; V gene: TRBV12-3/TRBV12-4
CDR3 DNA: TGTGCCAGCAGCGTTAGCGGGGGGGTCACCGGGGAGCTGTTTTTT; CDR3 protein: CASSVSGGVTGELFF; clone size: many; J gene: TRBJ2-2; D gene: TRBD2; V gene: TRBV7-3
CDR3 DNA: TGCAGCGTTGAAGAGGGGGGCGGGAGGGGGTTCTTC; CDR3 protein: CSVEEGGGRGFF; clone size: many; J gene: TRBJ2-1; D gene: TRBD2; V gene: TRBV29-1
CDR3 DNA: TGTGCCGGCCCACAGGGGGAGAAAGGTGAAAAACTGTTTTTT; CDR3 protein: CAGPQGEKGEKLFF; clone size: many; J gene: TRBJ1-4; D gene: TRBD1; V gene: TRBV6-1
CDR3 DNA: TGTGCCAGCAGCAGGGGGCTAGAGAACACTGAAGCTTTCTTT; CDR3 protein: CASSRGLENTEAFF; clone size: -; J gene: TRBJ1-1; D gene: TRBD1; V gene: TRBV9
CDR3 DNA: TGTGCCAACAGCTTAGGAGGGTCGCGTTTCGAGCAGTACTTC; CDR3 protein: CANSLGGSRFEQYF; clone size: once; J gene: TRBJ2-7; D gene: -; V gene: TRBV7-9
CDR3 DNA: TGTGCCAGCAGCCAAAGGGCGGGGGGGCCGGAAAATGAGCAGTTCTTC; CDR3 protein: CASSQRAGGPENEQFF; clone size: few; J gene: TRBJ2-1; D gene: TRBD2; V gene: TRBV4-2
CDR3 DNA: TGTGCCAGCACCAAACTAGCGGGGGGGTACAATGAGCAGTTCTTC; CDR3 protein: CASTKLAGGYNEQFF; clone size: many; J gene: TRBJ2-1; D gene: TRBD2; V gene: TRBV12-3/TRBV12-4
CDR3 DNA: TGTGCCAGCTCACCAACAGTCGCGGGCGAGCAGTACTTC; CDR3 protein: CASSPTVAGEQYF; clone size: few; J gene: TRBJ2-7; D gene: -; V gene: TRBV18
CDR3 DNA: TGTGCCAGCAGCTTAAACAAGGAGCAGTACTTC; CDR3 protein: CASSLNKEQYF; clone size: many; J gene: TRBJ2-7; D gene: -; V gene: TRBV11-2
CDR3 DNA: TGCAGTGTACACGCGCCGGGACTAGCGGGGGACGAGCAGTACTTC; CDR3 protein: CSVHAPGLAGDEQYF; clone size: -; J gene: TRBJ2-7; D gene: TRBD2; V gene: TRBV20-1
CDR3 DNA: TGTGCCTGGACCGGGGGACTAGCGGGAATCAATGAGCAGTTCTTC; CDR3 protein: CAWTGGLAGINEQFF; clone size: few; J gene: TRBJ2-1; D gene: TRBD2; V gene: TRBV30
CDR3 DNA: TGTGCCAGCAGCCAAGAAACTAGCGGGAAAAGCGGCGAGCAGTACTTC; CDR3 protein: CASSQETSGKSGEQYF; clone size: -; J gene: TRBJ2-7; D gene: TRBD2; V gene: TRBV4-2
CDR3 DNA: TGTGCCAGCAGCGCAAGGGGGCGGGCCTACGAGCAGTACTTC; CDR3 protein: CASSARGRAYEQYF; clone size: few; J gene: TRBJ2-7; D gene: TRBD1; V gene: TRBV12-3/TRBV12-4
CDR3 DNA: TGTGCCAGCAGCGGAGAAGGGCCCCAGTTAAAACTGTTTTTT; CDR3 protein: CASSGEGPQLKLFF; clone size: many; J gene: TRBJ1-4; D gene: -; V gene: TRBV7-9
CDR3 DNA: TGTGCCAGCAGCCCAGGGTATTCACCCCTCCACTTT; CDR3 protein: CASSPGYSPLHF; clone size: few; J gene: TRBJ1-6; D gene: -; V gene: TRBV6-5
CDR3 DNA: TGTGCCAGCAGCGCGACGGACAGGGGCCCCAAGCAGCCCCAGCATTTT; CDR3 protein: CASSATDRGPKQPQHF; clone size: many; J gene: TRBJ1-5; D gene: TRBD1; V gene: TRBV7-9
CDR3 DNA: TGTGCCAGCCAGGAAGTGGGCGGGAGCGGTGTGACCGGGGAGCTGTTTTTT; CDR3 protein: CASQEVGGSGVTGELFF; clone size: -; J gene: TRBJ2-2; D gene: TRBD2; V gene: TRBV12-3/TRBV12-4
CDR3 DNA: TGTGCCAGCAGTTCCCCCTTTGGGACTAGCGGGGACACCGGGGAGCTGTTTTTT; CDR3 protein: CASSSPFGTSGDTGELFF; clone size: few; J gene: TRBJ2-2; D gene: TRBD2; V gene: TRBV28
CDR3 DNA: TGTGCCAGCAGCTTAGCGCAAGGACTAGCGGCTGCTAGCTCCTACAATGAGCAGTTCTTC; CDR3 protein: CASSLAQGLAAASSYNEQFF; clone size: many; J gene: TRBJ2-1; D gene: TRBD2; V gene: TRBV7-8
CDR3 DNA: TGTGCCAGCAGTAACCGACACCCCACCGGGGTAGCTTTCTTT; CDR3 protein: CASSNRHPTGVAFF; clone size: many; J gene: TRBJ1-1; D gene: -; V gene: TRBV28
CDR3 DNA: TGCAGTGCTAGAGGAACAGACAATCAGCCCCAGCATTTT; CDR3 protein: CSARGTDNQPQHF; clone size: -; J gene: TRBJ1-5; D gene: -; V gene: TRBV20-1
CDR3 DNA: TGTGCCAGCAGCGTTACTAGCGGGATGGAAGATACGCAGTATTTT; CDR3 protein: CASSVTSGMEDTQYF; clone size: -; J gene: TRBJ2-3; D gene: TRBD2; V gene: TRBV28
CDR3 DNA: TGCGCCAGCAGCCGGCGGGCAGGGCCTAATCAGCCCCAGCATTTT; CDR3 protein: CASSRRAGPNQPQHF; clone size: -; J gene: TRBJ1-5; D gene: -; V gene: TRBV5-1
CDR3 DNA: TGTGCCAGCAGCTCTCAGGGGGTGGCACCCTACGAGCAGTACTTC; CDR3 protein: CASSSQGVAPYEQYF; clone size: many; J gene: TRBJ2-7; D gene: TRBD1; V gene: TRBV6-5
CDR3 DNA: TGTGCCAGCACGAAGCGGGAGCCCGGCGGTGAGCAGTTCTTC; CDR3 protein: CASTKREPGGEQFF; clone size: many; J gene: TRBJ2-1; D gene: TRBD2; V gene: TRBV6-1
CDR3 DNA: TGTGCCAGCAATCGAAGGACAGATACGCAGTATTTT; CDR3 protein: CASNRRTDTQYF; clone size: many; J gene: TRBJ2-3; D gene: -; V gene: TRBV2
CDR3 DNA: TGTGCCAGCAGCAGCGGGGTTCTCTTTAGCAATCAGCCCCAGCATTTT; CDR3 protein: CASSSGVLFSNQPQHF; clone size: many; J gene: TRBJ1-5; D gene: -; V gene: TRBV12-3/TRBV12-4
CDR3 DNA: TGTGCCAGCACGAGGGACAGTAACACTGAAGCTTTCTTT; CDR3 protein: CASTRDSNTEAFF; clone size: many; J gene: TRBJ1-1; D gene: TRBD1; V gene: TRBV2
CDR3 DNA: TGTGCCAGCCTCAGGGTGGGGGGGAACACTGAAGCTTTCTTT; CDR3 protein: CASLRVGGNTEAFF; clone size: many; J gene: TRBJ1-1; D gene: -; V gene: TRBV12-3/TRBV12-4
CDR3 DNA: TGTGCCACCAGTGCCTCTCCAGGGGAAGGCTACACCTTC; CDR3 protein: CATSASPGEGYTF; clone size: -; J gene: TRBJ1-2; D gene: -; V gene: TRBV24-1
CDR3 DNA: TGTGCCAGCAGCCAAGCCGGGGGCGGGGGGGGCACCGGGGAGCTGTTTTTT; CDR3 protein: CASSQAGGGGGTGELFF; clone size: few; J gene: TRBJ2-2; D gene: TRBD2; V gene: TRBV4-2
CDR3 DNA: TGTGCCAGCAGCCGACTAGCGGCGGATTCAGAGCAGTACTTC; CDR3 protein: CASSRLAADSEQYF; clone size: few; J gene: TRBJ2-7; D gene: TRBD2; V gene: TRBV3-1